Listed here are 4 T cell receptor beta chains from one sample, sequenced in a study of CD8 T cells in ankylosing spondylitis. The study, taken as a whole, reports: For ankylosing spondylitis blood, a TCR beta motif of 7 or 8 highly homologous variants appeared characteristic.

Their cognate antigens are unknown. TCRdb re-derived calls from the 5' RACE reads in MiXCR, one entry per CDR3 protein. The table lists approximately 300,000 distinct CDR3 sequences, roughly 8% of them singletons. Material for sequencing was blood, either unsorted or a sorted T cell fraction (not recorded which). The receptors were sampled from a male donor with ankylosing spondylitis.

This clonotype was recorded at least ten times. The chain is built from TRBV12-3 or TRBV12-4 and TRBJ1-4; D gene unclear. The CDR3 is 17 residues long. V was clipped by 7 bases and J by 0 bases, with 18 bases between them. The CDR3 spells CASTYYSPSATNEKLFF. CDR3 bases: TGTGCCAGCACCTACTACAGCCCTTCTGCAACTAATGAAAAACTGTTTTTT.

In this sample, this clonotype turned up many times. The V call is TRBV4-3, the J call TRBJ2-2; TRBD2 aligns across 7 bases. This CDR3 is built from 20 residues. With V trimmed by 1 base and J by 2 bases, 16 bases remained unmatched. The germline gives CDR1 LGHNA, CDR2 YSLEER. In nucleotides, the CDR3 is TGCGCCAGCAGCCAAGCTTACGTCAGGGCTAGCGGAACCAACACCGGGGAGCTGTTTTTT. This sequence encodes CASSQAYVRASGTNTGELFF.

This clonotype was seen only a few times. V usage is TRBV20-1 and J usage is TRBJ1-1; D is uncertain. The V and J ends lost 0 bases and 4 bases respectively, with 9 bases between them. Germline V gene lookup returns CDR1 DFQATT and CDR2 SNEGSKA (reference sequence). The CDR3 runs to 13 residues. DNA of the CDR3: TGCAGTGCTAGAGACCGACTGAGCACTGAAGCTTTCTTT. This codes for CSARDRLSTEAFF.

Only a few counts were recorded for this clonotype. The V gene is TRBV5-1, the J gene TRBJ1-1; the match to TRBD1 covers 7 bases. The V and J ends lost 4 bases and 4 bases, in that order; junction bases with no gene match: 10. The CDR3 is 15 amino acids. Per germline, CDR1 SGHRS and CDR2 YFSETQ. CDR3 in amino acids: CASSGQTGRGTEAFF. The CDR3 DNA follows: TGCGCCAGCAGCGGACAGACAGGGAGGGGCACTGAAGCTTTCTTT.